The clone carrying this T cell receptor (beta chain) was observed many times. The sample belongs to a study of shared clonotypes between healthy human individuals. V was shortened by 3 bases and J by 6 bases, with 12 bases between the two germline ends. There are 14 residues in the CDR3. Germline assignment: CDR1 SEHNR and CDR2 FQNEAQ (reference sequence). Generated by immunoSEQ multiplex PCR, the TCRdb table keeps only in-frame clones and is missing some. The table has about 470,000 clones, around 79% seen once; the top ten hold roughly an eighth. This clonotype was sampled from a woman between 35 and 50 years old in good health. Some clones in this sample may be carry-over from other donors' samples. The chain recombines TRBV7-9 with TRBJ2-1; D is possibly TRBD1 or TRBD2 (5 bases each). Material: PBMCs. The CDR3 sequence is CASSLGRFGNEQFF. The DNA of the CDR3 is TGTGCCAGCAGCTTGGGACGGTTCGGCAATGAGCAGTTCTTC.